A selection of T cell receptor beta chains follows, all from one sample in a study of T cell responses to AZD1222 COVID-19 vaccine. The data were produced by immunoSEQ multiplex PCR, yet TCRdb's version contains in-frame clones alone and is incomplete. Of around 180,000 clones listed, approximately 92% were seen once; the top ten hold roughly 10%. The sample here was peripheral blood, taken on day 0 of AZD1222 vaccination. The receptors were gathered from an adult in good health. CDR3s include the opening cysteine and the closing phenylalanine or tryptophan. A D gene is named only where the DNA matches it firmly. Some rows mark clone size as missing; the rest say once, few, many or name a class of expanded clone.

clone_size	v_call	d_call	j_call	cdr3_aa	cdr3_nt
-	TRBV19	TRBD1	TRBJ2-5	CASSRGQEQETQYF	TGTGCCAGTAGTCGGGGACAGGAACAAGAGACCCAGTACTTC
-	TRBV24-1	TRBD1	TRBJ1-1	CATSDSRDRGRGGDKAFF	TGTGCCACCAGTGATTCCAGGGACAGGGGGCGCGGGGGGGACAAAGCTTTCTTT
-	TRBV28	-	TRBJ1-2	CASGRRGQYGYTF	TGTGCCAGCGGCCGACGGGGGCAGTATGGCTACACCTTC
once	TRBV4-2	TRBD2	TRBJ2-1	CASSLAGGPYNEQFF	TGTGCCAGCAGCCTAGCGGGGGGTCCGTACAATGAGCAGTTCTTC
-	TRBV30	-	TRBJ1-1	CAWNSQGRTEAFF	TGTGCCTGGAATTCGCAGGGAAGAACTGAAGCTTTCTTT
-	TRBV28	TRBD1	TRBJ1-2	CASSLEVRTGHGYTF	TGTGCCAGCAGTTTAGAAGTCAGGACAGGGCATGGCTACACCTTC
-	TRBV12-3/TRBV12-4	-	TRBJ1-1	CASSHGGISEAFF	TGTGCCAGCAGCCACGGGGGGATCTCTGAAGCTTTCTTT
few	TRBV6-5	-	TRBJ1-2	CASSRPGAYGYTF	TGTGCCAGCAGCCGACCCGGTGCCTATGGCTACACCTTC
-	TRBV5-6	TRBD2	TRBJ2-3	CASSRRSGGADTQYF	TGTGCCAGCAGCCGTCGGAGCGGGGGGGCAGATACGCAGTATTTT
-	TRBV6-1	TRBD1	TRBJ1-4	CASSRGQGNEKLFF	TGTGCCAGCAGCCGGGGACAGGGAAATGAAAAACTGTTTTTT